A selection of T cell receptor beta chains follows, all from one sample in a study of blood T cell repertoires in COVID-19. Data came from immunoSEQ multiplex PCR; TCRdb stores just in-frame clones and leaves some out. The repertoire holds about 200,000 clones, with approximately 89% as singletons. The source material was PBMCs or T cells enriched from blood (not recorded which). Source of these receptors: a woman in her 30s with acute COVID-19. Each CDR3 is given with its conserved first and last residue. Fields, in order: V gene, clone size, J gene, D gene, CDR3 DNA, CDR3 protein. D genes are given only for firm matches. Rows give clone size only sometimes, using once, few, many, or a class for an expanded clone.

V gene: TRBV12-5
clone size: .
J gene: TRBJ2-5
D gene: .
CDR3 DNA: TGTGCTAGTGGTTTGGTACTGCGGGGGCGTGGGACCCAGTACTTC
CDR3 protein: CASGLVLRGRGTQYF

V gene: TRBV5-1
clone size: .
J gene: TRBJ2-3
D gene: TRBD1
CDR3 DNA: TGCGCCAGCGCGCCGGCAGGGGGATTCACAGATACGCAGTATTTT
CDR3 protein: CASAPAGGFTDTQYF

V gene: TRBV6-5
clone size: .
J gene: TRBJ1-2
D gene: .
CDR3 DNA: TGTGCCAGCAGTCCCATAGATCTCTATGGCTACACCTTC
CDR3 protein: CASSPIDLYGYTF

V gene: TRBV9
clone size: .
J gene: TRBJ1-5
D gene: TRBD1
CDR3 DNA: TGTGCCAGCAGCGACACAGGGGGGCAGCCCCAGCATTTT
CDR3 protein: CASSDTGGQPQHF

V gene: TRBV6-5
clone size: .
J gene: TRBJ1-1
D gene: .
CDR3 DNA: TGTGCCAGCAGTTGGGAAGGGGCCCTCGCTGAAGCTTTCTTT
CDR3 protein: CASSWEGALAEAFF

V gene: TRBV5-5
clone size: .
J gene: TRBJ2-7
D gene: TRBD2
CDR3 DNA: TGTGCCAGCAGCCCAGGGTCTCGGGGGGGTTTCGAGCAGTACTTC
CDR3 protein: CASSPGSRGGFEQYF

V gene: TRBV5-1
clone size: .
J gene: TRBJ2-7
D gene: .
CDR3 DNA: TGCGCCAGCAGCTCGCTTCGGGGTAGGGAGCGCTACGAGCAGTACTTC
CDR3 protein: CASSSLRGRERYEQYF

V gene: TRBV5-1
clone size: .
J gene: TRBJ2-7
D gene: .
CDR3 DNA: TGCGCCAGCAGCTTGGGCTTTGGGCAAAAAGGCGAGCAGTACTTC
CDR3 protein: CASSLGFGQKGEQYF

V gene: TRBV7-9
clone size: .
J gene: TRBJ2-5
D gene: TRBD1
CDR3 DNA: TGTGCCAGCAGTCTTCAGGGGGCCCAAGAGACCCAGTACTTC
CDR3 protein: CASSLQGAQETQYF

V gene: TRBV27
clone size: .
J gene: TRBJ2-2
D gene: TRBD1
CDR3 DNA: TGTGCCAGCTCCGGGACAGGGGGCGGGTGGACCGGGGAGCTGTTTTTT
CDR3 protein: CASSGTGGGWTGELFF

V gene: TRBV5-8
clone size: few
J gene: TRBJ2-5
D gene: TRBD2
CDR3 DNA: TGTGCCAGCAGCCGGGGGGGTCCCGAGACCCAGTACTTC
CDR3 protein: CASSRGGPETQYF

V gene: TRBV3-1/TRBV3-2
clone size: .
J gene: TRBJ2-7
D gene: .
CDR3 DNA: TGTGCCAGCAGCCAAGCTGGCTCATACGAGCAGTACTTC
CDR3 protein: CASSQAGSYEQYF

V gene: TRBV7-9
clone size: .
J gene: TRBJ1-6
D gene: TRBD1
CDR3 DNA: TGTGCCAGCAGCTTCTCGGGACAGGGGGATTCACCCCTCCACTTT
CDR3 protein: CASSFSGQGDSPLHF

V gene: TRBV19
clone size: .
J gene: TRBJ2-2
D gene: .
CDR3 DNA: TGTGCCAGTAGTGGCAGTCCCAGTTTCACCGGGGAGCTGTTTTTT
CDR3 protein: CASSGSPSFTGELFF

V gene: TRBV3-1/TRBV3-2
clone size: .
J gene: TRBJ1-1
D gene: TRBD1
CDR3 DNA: TGTGCCAGCAGCCTCTCTATTCAGGGGGCTGGTGCTTTCTTT
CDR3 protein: CASSLSIQGAGAFF

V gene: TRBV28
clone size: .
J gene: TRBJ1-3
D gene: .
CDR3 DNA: TGTGCCAGCAGTTTTCTTGGGGCAGGCGAGGGAAACACCATATATTTT
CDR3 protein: CASSFLGAGEGNTIYF

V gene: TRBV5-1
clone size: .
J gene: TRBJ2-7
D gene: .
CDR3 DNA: TGCGCCAGCAGCTTGGGACGGGACTCACAGTACTTC
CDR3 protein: CASSLGRDSQYF

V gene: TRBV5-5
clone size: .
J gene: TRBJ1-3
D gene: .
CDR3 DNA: TGTGCCAGCAGCTTGTTGGAGGTTGACACCATATATTTT
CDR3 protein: CASSLLEVDTIYF

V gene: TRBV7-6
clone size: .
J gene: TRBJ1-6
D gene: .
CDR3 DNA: TGTGCCAGCAGCAATAGGGGCAGGGCCCTCCACTTT
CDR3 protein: CASSNRGRALHF

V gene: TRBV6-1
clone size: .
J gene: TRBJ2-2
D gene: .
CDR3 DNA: TGTGCCAGCAGTGAAGTGGGGCAAACCGGGGAGCTGTTTTTT
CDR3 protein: CASSEVGQTGELFF

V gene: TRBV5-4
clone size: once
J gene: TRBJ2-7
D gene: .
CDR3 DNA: TGTGCCAGCAGCTTGGGACAGACTGTGGACGAGCAGTACTTC
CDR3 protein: CASSLGQTVDEQYF

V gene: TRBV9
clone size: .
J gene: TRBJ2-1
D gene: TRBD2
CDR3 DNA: TGTGCCAGCAGCGTTGATGGACTAGCTGGGTATGAGCAGTTCTTC
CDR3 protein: CASSVDGLAGYEQFF

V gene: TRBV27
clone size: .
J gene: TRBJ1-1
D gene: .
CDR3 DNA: TGTGCCAGCAGTTTAGCAAGCAGCGCGAGGGCTTTCTTT
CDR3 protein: CASSLASSARAFF

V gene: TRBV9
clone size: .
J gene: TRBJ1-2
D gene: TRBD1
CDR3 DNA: TGTGCCAGCAGCGTAGTGTCAGGGGGATCGGCGGAGGGCTACACCTTC
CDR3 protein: CASSVVSGGSAEGYTF

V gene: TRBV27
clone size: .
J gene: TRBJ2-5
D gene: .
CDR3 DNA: TGTGCCAGCAGTTCAGGGGTGCCAGAGACCCAGTACTTC
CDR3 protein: CASSSGVPETQYF

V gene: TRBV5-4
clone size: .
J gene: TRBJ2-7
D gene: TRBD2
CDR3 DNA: TGTGCCAGCAGCTCAGCAGCGGGGGGGAGGTACGAGCAGTACTTC
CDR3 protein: CASSSAAGGRYEQYF

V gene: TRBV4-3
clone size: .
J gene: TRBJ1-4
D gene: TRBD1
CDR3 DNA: TGCGCCAGCAGCCAAGAAGGGACCGGGACAGCTAATGAAAAACTGTTTTTT
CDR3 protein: CASSQEGTGTANEKLFF

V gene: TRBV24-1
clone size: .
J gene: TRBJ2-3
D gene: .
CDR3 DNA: TGTGCCACCAGTGACTGGGGGGGGCGGGCAGATACGCAGTATTTT
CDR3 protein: CATSDWGGRADTQYF

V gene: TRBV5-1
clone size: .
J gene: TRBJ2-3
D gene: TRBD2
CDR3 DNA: TGCGCCAGCAGCTTGGTTGGCGGGGGGAGAGATACGCAGTATTTT
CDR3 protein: CASSLVGGGRDTQYF

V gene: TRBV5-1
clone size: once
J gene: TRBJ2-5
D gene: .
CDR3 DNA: TGCGCCAGCAGCTTGCCAAGCGGTCAAGAGACCCAGTACTTC
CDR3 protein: CASSLPSGQETQYF

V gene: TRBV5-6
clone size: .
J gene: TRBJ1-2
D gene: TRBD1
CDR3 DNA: TGTGCCAGCAGCTATTCCGGGACAGCTGGAGGCTACACCTTC
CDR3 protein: CASSYSGTAGGYTF

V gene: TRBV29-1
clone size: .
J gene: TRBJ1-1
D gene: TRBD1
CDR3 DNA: TGCAGCGCCGACGGAGGGGGCAACACTGAAGCTTTCTTT
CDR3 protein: CSADGGGNTEAFF

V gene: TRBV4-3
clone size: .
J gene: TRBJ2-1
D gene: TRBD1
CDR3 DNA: TGCGCCAGCAGCCAAGGACAGGGGAAGTATGAGCAGTTCTTC
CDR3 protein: CASSQGQGKYEQFF

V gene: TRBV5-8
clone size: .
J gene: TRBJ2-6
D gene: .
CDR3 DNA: TGTGCCAGCAGCTTGTTGGGGACATCGGGAGGCTCTGGGGCCAACGTCCTGACTTTC
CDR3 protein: CASSLLGTSGGSGANVLTF

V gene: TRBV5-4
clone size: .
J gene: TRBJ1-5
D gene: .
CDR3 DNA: TGTGCCAGCAGCTTGGGGGGCTCCCAGCCCCAGCATTTT
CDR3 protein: CASSLGGSQPQHF

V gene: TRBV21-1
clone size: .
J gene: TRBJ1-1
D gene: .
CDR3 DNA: TGTGCCAGCAGAATGGGGAGGAGTGAGGTTTGTGCTGAAGCTTTCTTT
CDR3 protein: CASRMGRSEVCAEAFF

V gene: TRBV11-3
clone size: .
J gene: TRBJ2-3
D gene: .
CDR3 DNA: TGTGCCAGCAGCGGCGCGAGGGGGGATACGCAGTATTTT
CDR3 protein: CASSGARGDTQYF

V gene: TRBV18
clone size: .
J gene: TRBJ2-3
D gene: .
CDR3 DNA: TGTGCCAGTTTTAACAGAGCAAGCACAGATACGCAGTATTTT
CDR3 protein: CASFNRASTDTQYF

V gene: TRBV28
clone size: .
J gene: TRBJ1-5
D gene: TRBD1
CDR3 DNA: TGTGCCAGCGGCCGAGGGACAGGGGTCCAGCCCCAGCATTTT
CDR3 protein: CASGRGTGVQPQHF

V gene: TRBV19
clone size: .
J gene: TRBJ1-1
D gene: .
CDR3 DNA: TGTGCCAGTAGTATAGGGACAAGTGGTGTGAACACTGAAGCTTTCTTT
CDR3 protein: CASSIGTSGVNTEAFF

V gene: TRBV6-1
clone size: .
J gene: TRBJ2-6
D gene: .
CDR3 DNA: TGTGCCAGCAGTGACAACTCTGGGGCCAACGTCCTGACTTTC
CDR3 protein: CASSDNSGANVLTF

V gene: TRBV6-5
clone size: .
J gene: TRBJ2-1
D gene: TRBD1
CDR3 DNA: TGTGCCAGCAGGGACCCGGGACAGGGTTACAATGAGCAGTTCTTC
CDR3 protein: CASRDPGQGYNEQFF

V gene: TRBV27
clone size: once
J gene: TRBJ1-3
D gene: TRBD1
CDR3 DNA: TGTGCCAGCAGTTTATCAGGGGGCAGGAACACCATATATTTT
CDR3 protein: CASSLSGGRNTIYF

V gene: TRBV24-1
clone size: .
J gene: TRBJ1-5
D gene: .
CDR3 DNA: TGTGCCCCACGAGAGTCCGGCAATCAGCCCCAGCATTTT
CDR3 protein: CAPRESGNQPQHF

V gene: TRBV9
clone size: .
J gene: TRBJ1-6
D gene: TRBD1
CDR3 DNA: TGTGCCAGCAGTATTTCAGGGGACAGGGGAAATTCACCCCTCCACTTT
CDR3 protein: CASSISGDRGNSPLHF

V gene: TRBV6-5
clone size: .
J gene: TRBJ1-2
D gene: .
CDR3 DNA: TGTGCCAGCAACCCAGGCCTTAACTATGGCTACACCTTC
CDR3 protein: CASNPGLNYGYTF

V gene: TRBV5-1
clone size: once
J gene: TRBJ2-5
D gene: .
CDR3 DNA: TGCGCCAGCAGCTTGGAAGCAGCAACCAGGGAGACCCAGTACTTC
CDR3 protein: CASSLEAATRETQYF

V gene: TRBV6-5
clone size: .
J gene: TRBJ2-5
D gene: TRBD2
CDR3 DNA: TGTGCCAGCAGTTGGGATCCGGGGGGGGAGACCCAGTACTTC
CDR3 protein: CASSWDPGGETQYF

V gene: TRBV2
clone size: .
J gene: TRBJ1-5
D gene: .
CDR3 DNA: TGTGCCAGCAGCCCGGCGGGGTCCTATCAGCCCCAGCATTTT
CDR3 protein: CASSPAGSYQPQHF

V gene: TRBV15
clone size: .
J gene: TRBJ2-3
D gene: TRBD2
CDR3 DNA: TGTGCCACCAGCAGAGGGACTAGCGGGGGCACAGATACGCAGTATTTT
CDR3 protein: CATSRGTSGGTDTQYF

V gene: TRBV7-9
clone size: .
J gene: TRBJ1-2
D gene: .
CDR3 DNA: TGTGCCAGCAGCCCGGAGCGATATGGCTACACCTTC
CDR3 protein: CASSPERYGYTF

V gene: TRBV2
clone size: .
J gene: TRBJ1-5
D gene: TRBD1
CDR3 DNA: TGTGCCAGCAGTGAACGGCAGGGGGTGCATCAGCCCCAGCATTTT
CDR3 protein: CASSERQGVHQPQHF

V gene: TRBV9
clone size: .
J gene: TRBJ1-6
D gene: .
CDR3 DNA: TGTGCCAGCAGCGTAGGTAACAGGGTGAATTCACCCCTCCACTTT
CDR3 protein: CASSVGNRVNSPLHF

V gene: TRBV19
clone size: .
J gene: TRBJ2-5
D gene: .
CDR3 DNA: TGTGCCAGTAGTATAGATGCGGGGACCTCACAAGAGACCCAGTACTTC
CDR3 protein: CASSIDAGTSQETQYF

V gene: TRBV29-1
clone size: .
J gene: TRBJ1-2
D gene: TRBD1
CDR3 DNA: TGCAGCGTTGAGGACAGGGGTTTTGGCTACACCTTC
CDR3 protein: CSVEDRGFGYTF

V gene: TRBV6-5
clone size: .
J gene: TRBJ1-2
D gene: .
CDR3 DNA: TGTGCCAGCAGTTACTCGGGGGGTGGCTACACCTTC
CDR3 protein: CASSYSGGGYTF

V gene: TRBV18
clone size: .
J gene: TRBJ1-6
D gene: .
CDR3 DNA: TGTGCCAGCTCACCATCGACAAGGAATTCACCCCTCCACTTT
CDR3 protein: CASSPSTRNSPLHF

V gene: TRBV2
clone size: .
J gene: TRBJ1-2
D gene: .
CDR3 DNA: TGTGCCAGCAGTCCAGAAGTATATGGCTACACCTTC
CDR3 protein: CASSPEVYGYTF